A selection of T cell receptor beta chains follows, all from one sample in a study of blood T cell repertoires in COVID-19. Sequencing used immunoSEQ multiplex PCR; TCRdb keeps in-frame clones, though not all of them. The sample yields roughly 100,000 clones, around 90% seen once. Source material: peripheral blood. The source is a woman between 65 and 79 years old with acute or convalescent COVID-19. CDR3s include the opening cysteine and the closing phenylalanine or tryptophan. Each record gives: clone size, V gene, J gene, D gene, CDR3 DNA, CDR3 protein. A D gene is named only where the DNA matches it firmly. Clone size appears in some rows only: once, few, many, or a class for an expanded clone.

>NA|TRBV7-7|TRBJ2-1|TRBD2
TGTGCTAGCAGCTTAGGAGCGGGGGGGGTCAATGAGCAGTTCTTC
CASSLGAGGVNEQFF
>NA|TRBV6-5|TRBJ2-2|TRBD2
TGTGCCAGCAGTTACGGCGGGGGGGCTACCGGGGAGCTGTTTTTT
CASSYGGGATGELFF
>NA|TRBV5-1|TRBJ1-6|TRBD1
TGCGCCAGCAGAGGACAGGGCCGATATAATTCACCCCTCCACTTT
CASRGQGRYNSPLHF
>NA|TRBV6-5|TRBJ1-3|NA
TGTGCCAGCCCTGGGGCTTTTGGAAACACCATATATTTT
CASPGAFGNTIYF
>NA|TRBV9|TRBJ2-1|TRBD2
TGTGCCAGCGCAAAACAGTGGGCAGGGAGGGGCAATGAGCAGTTCTTC
CASAKQWAGRGNEQFF
>once|TRBV29-1|TRBJ1-2|NA
TGCAGCGTTGAATTTTTTGAGAATGGCTACACCTTC
CSVEFFENGYTF
>NA|TRBV5-1|TRBJ1-2|NA
TGCGCCAGCAGCTTAAGCAGGGATCACTATGGCTACACCTTC
CASSLSRDHYGYTF
>NA|TRBV9|TRBJ1-5|NA
TGTGCCAGCAGCTCCCCGGGTCAGCCCCAGCATTTT
CASSSPGQPQHF
>NA|TRBV27|TRBJ2-2|NA
TGTGCCAGCAGTTTAGATGGGGGGATCGGCACCGGGGAGCTGTTTTTT
CASSLDGGIGTGELFF
>few|TRBV3-1/TRBV3-2|TRBJ2-7|NA
TGTGCCAGCAGCCAAGCCGCTCTCAGGTACGAGCAGTACTTC
CASSQAALRYEQYF
>NA|TRBV9|TRBJ2-3|TRBD2
TGTGCCAGCAGCCATAGACTAGCGGGAGGTGGCACAGATACGCAGTATTTT
CASSHRLAGGGTDTQYF
>NA|TRBV18|TRBJ2-3|TRBD2
TGTGCCAGCTCACCACCGGTTCTAGCGGGAGGTGAGACAGATACGCAGTATTTT
CASSPPVLAGGETDTQYF
>NA|TRBV7-3|TRBJ2-5|TRBD2
TGTGCCAGCAGCCCCGGACTAGGTGTGGAGACCCAGTACTTC
CASSPGLGVETQYF
>NA|TRBV7-8|TRBJ2-5|TRBD2
TGTGCCAGCAGCTTAGCCTTTCTAGCGGGGGGTAATTGGGAGACCCAGTACTTC
CASSLAFLAGGNWETQYF
>once|TRBV2|TRBJ1-5|TRBD1
TGTGCCAGCAGTGATTTGGGTCAGGGGGGACTTCAGCCCCAGCATTTT
CASSDLGQGGLQPQHF
>NA|TRBV6-5|TRBJ2-1|TRBD1
TGTGCCAGCAGTTTCAGACAGGGCAATGAGCAGTTCTTC
CASSFRQGNEQFF
>NA|TRBV5-1|TRBJ2-7|TRBD1
TGCGCCAGCAGCCAGGGGGATTTTTACGAGCAGTACTTC
CASSQGDFYEQYF
>NA|TRBV15|TRBJ2-5|TRBD2
TGTGCCACCAGCAGAGACGGGACTAAAGAGACCCAGTACTTC
CATSRDGTKETQYF
>NA|TRBV9|TRBJ2-5|NA
TGTGCCAGCAGCGGTCCATACCAAGAGACCCAGTACTTC
CASSGPYQETQYF
>few|TRBV11-2|TRBJ2-7|NA
TGTGCCAGCAGCTTAGCAGGTAACTACGAGCAGTACTTC
CASSLAGNYEQYF
>NA|TRBV11-2|TRBJ1-4|NA
TGTGCCAGCAGCAACTGGACTCCACAGAGTGGCACTAATGAAAAACTGTTTTTT
CASSNWTPQSGTNEKLFF
>NA|TRBV19|TRBJ1-2|TRBD1
TGTGCCAGTAACAATGCCCGGGACAGGGGCTATGGCTACACCTTC
CASNNARDRGYGYTF
>NA|TRBV27|TRBJ1-6|NA
TGTGCCAGCAGTGGGTACAGTCCCGATAATTCACCCCTCCACTTT
CASSGYSPDNSPLHF
>NA|TRBV4-1|TRBJ1-5|TRBD1
TGCGCCAGCAGCCACAAACCACAGGGGAATAGCAATCAGCCCCAGCATTTT
CASSHKPQGNSNQPQHF
>NA|TRBV14|TRBJ1-4|NA
TGTGCCAGCAGCCAAGATGCCAGCCGGGGAAAACTGTTTTTT
CASSQDASRGKLFF
>NA|TRBV2|TRBJ1-2|TRBD1
TGTGCCAGCAGAGCCCAGGGGGTTTCTTATGGCTACACCTTC
CASRAQGVSYGYTF
>NA|TRBV30|TRBJ1-1|NA
TGTGCCTGGGCAGGAACCGTGAACTCGGACACTGAAGCTTTCTTT
CAWAGTVNSDTEAFF
>NA|TRBV28|TRBJ2-2|TRBD2
TGTGCCAGCAGTTTCAGCGGGAGTCTCGACACCGGGGAGCTGTTTTTT
CASSFSGSLDTGELFF
>once|TRBV5-1|TRBJ1-6|TRBD1
TGCGCCAGCAGCCGAGCCGGGACAGAAAATTCACCCCTCCACTTT
CASSRAGTENSPLHF
>NA|TRBV27|TRBJ2-1|TRBD2
TGTGCCAGCAGTTTACTAGCGGGATCCAACTACAATGAGCAGTTCTTC
CASSLLAGSNYNEQFF
>NA|TRBV2|TRBJ2-4|TRBD1
TGTGCCAGCCGCGGACAGGCGCCCCTGGGAGCCAAAAACATTCAGTACTTC
CASRGQAPLGAKNIQYF
>NA|TRBV2|TRBJ1-2|NA
TGTGCCAGCAGTGAACCGACCGGGAAGTATGGCTACACCTTC
CASSEPTGKYGYTF
>NA|TRBV4-1|TRBJ1-4|TRBD1
TGCGCCAGCAGCCGACCGGACAGGAATGAAAAACTGTTTTTT
CASSRPDRNEKLFF
>NA|TRBV28|TRBJ2-5|NA
TGTGCCAGCAGTTTATCGGGAGTGGGGGCCCAGTACTTC
CASSLSGVGAQYF
>NA|TRBV6-5|TRBJ1-2|TRBD1
TGTGCCAGCAGAAGATCAGACAGGGAGCACTATGGCTACACCTTC
CASRRSDREHYGYTF
>NA|TRBV28|TRBJ2-1|NA
TGTGCCAGCAGTATGAGCTCCTACAATGAGCAGTTCTTC
CASSMSSYNEQFF
>NA|TRBV7-8|TRBJ2-7|NA
TGTGCCAGCAGCTTATATATCCTAGCCGCCTACGAGCAGTACTTC
CASSLYILAAYEQYF
>NA|TRBV11-3|TRBJ2-5|NA
TGTGCCAGCAGCTTTGGCGGGGAGACCCAGTACTTC
CASSFGGETQYF
>NA|TRBV3-1/TRBV3-2|TRBJ1-3|NA
TGTGCCAGCAGCCAAACGACAGGCTCTGGAAACACCATATATTTT
CASSQTTGSGNTIYF
>NA|TRBV7-9|TRBJ1-1|TRBD1
TGTGCCAGCTATCCGACAGGGTACGCTGAAGCTTTCTTT
CASYPTGYAEAFF
>NA|TRBV27|TRBJ2-7|TRBD2
TGTGCCAGCAGTTTTATGGCTAGCGGGCCCTACGAGCAGTACTTC
CASSFMASGPYEQYF
>NA|TRBV5-8|TRBJ2-1|TRBD2
TGTGCCAGCAGCTTGCTGCCGACTAGCGGATACAATGAGCAGTTCTTC
CASSLLPTSGYNEQFF
>NA|TRBV21-1|TRBJ1-2|NA
TGTGCCAACCCCCCCGAGGGAGAAGGAACCTATGGCTACACCTTC
CANPPEGEGTYGYTF
>NA|TRBV7-3|TRBJ2-2|NA
TGTGCCAGCAGCTTAAACCCTGGCCGCGGGGAGCTGTTTTTT
CASSLNPGRGELFF
>NA|TRBV5-1|TRBJ2-1|NA
TGCGCCAGCACGTCCTACCGTGGTAGCGCACACAATGAGCAGTTCTTC
CASTSYRGSAHNEQFF
>NA|TRBV30|TRBJ2-1|TRBD2
TGTGCCTGGAGTGGCTACCCCGCTAGCGGGAGCTACAATGAGCAGTTCTTC
CAWSGYPASGSYNEQFF
>NA|TRBV2|TRBJ2-2|NA
TGTGCCAGCAGTGTTCTAGAAGGTTACACCGGGGAGCTGTTTTTT
CASSVLEGYTGELFF
>NA|TRBV2|TRBJ2-7|NA
TGTGCCAGCAGAAAATCCGGGAAACATGCCTACGAGCAGTACTTC
CASRKSGKHAYEQYF
>NA|TRBV10-3|TRBJ1-4|NA
TGTGCCATCAGTGAGGGGAGGCCTAGCTATGAAAAACTGTTTTTT
CAISEGRPSYEKLFF
>NA|TRBV10-3|TRBJ2-1|TRBD1
TGTGCCATCAGATCCGGGACAGGGAGTTACAATGAGCAGTTCTTC
CAIRSGTGSYNEQFF
>NA|TRBV27|TRBJ2-5|TRBD2
TGTGCCAGCAGTGAGATTTTGGGACTACAAGAGACCCAGTACTTC
CASSEILGLQETQYF
>NA|TRBV4-1|TRBJ1-2|NA
TGCGCCAGCAGCCAACCGGGACAAATAGCTAACTATGGCTACACCTTC
CASSQPGQIANYGYTF
>NA|TRBV10-3|TRBJ1-2|TRBD1
TGTGCCATCAGTGTCGACAGGGGCCATGGCTACACCTTC
CAISVDRGHGYTF
>once|TRBV10-1|TRBJ2-7|NA
TGCGCCAGCAGTGATCTGGGCCGGGAGCAGTACTTC
CASSDLGREQYF